The 22 T cell receptor beta chains listed next were all sequenced from one sample in a study of shared clonotypes between healthy human individuals. Libraries were prepared by immunoSEQ multiplex PCR; TCRdb keeps only in-frame clonotypes and omits some of them. The sample yields about half a million clones, around 73% seen once. Sequencing was performed on PBMCs. The receptor source for this set is a woman in her thirties or forties in good health. Some clones in this sample may be carry-over from other donors' samples.

V is TRBV7-8 and J is TRBJ1-1, with 8 nucleotides matching TRBD1. The germline V gene encodes CDR1 SGHVS and CDR2 FQNEAQ. V dropped 2 bases and J dropped 1; count of bases not matched to a gene: 3. The length of the CDR3 is 15 residues. CDR3 in DNA: TGTGCCAGCAGCTTACAGGGGGCAGGGAACACTGAAGCTTTCTTT. Translation gives CASSLQGAGNTEAFF.

The V call is TRBV9, the J call TRBJ2-5; D unclear. The CDR3 is 15 residues long. V lost 4 bases and J lost 0, with 13 bases in between. Germline V lookup: CDR1 SGDLS, CDR2 YYNGEE. CDR3 DNA: TGTGCCAGCAGCAGGGCTTTAAGATACCAAGAGACCCAGTACTTC. Translation: CASSRALRYQETQYF.

V is TRBV18 and J is TRBJ2-2, with a tentative D call TRBD1 (5 bases). The CDR3 has 15 amino acids. With 3 bases removed from V and 2 bases from J, the gap between germline ends came to 10 bases. Germline-derived CDR1 and CDR2 are KGHSH and LQKENI. The CDR3 DNA reads TGTGCCAGCTCACCGGGGCCTACTAACACCGGGGAGCTGTTTTTT. This sequence encodes CASSPGPTNTGELFF. Complete variable domain (other parts from reference TRBV18 and TRBJ2-2): NAGVMQNPRHLVRRRGQEARLRCSPMKGHSHVYWYRQLPEEGLKFMVYLQKENIIDESGMPKERFSAEFPKEGPSILRIQQVVRGDSAAYFCASSPGPTNTGELFFGEGSRLTVL.

This chain links TRBV6-4 with TRBJ2-5, with TRBD2 matching 10 bases. Losses at the gene ends were 2 bases for V and 5 bases for J; bases not matched to a gene: 5. In germline, CDR1 is MRHNA, CDR2 SNTAGT. The CDR3 extends over 15 amino acids. The CDR3 sequence is CASSDASGRGETQYF. The CDR3 bases are TGTGCCAGCAGTGACGCTAGCGGGAGAGGCGAGACCCAGTACTTC.

The count of this clone is one. This chain links TRBV9 with TRBJ2-5, with 10 positions matching TRBD2. CDR3 length: 18 amino acids. Germline trimming cut 4 bases from V and 4 bases from J; bases unmatched to any gene: 16. CDR1 and CDR2 from the germline V gene are SGDLS and YYNGEE. CDR3 in amino acids: CASSPGAAGGGIGETQYF. CDR3 nucleotide sequence: TGTGCCAGCAGCCCCGGGGCAGCGGGAGGGGGGATTGGAGAGACCCAGTACTTC.

Remarks on this clone: This may stem from a read error, because a much larger clone lies one nucleotide away. This specimen includes other DNA sequences encoding the same CDR3. The chain joins TRBV18 to TRBJ1-1; possibly TRBD1 for D (6 bases). This CDR3 is built from 14 residues. Trimming cost V 3 bases and J 4 bases, with 12 bases left between them. Per the germline V gene, CDR1 is KGHSH and CDR2 is LQKENI. The CDR3 region is CASSPGGGVTEAFF. The CDR3 DNA reads TGTGCCAGCTCACCTGGTGGGGGCGTCACTGAAGCTTTCTTT.

This clone occurred a few times. The chain recombines TRBV5-1 with TRBJ2-1; 8 nucleotides align to TRBD2. J lost 5 bases, V lost 4 bases, and 5 bases had no gene match. The CDR3 totals 14 residues. Germline V gives CDR1 SGHRS, CDR2 YFSETQ. CDR3 sequence: CASSTGLANNEQFF. Here the CDR3 DNA reads TGCGCCAGCAGCACCGGACTAGCAAACAATGAGCAGTTCTTC.

The chain recombines TRBV6-6 with TRBJ1-1; D not certain. The ends were cut back, 6 bases at V and 6 bases at J, with 8 bases in the middle. This CDR3 has 11 residues. The germline CDR1 and CDR2 sequences are MNHNY and SVGAGI (reference sequence). Here the CDR3 reads CASSSLPEAFF. CDR3 in DNA: TGTGCCAGCAGCTCCCTCCCTGAAGCTTTCTTT.

The chain couples TRBV2 to TRBJ1-3; D is possibly TRBD1 (5 bases). Looked up from germline, CDR1 is SNHLY and CDR2 is FYNNEI. V lost 5 bases, J lost 4 bases, and 12 bases lay in between. This CDR3 contains 14 residues. In nucleotides, the CDR3 is TGTGCCAGCAGTAGCAGGGTAGGCGGAAACACCATATATTTT. It specifies CASSSRVGGNTIYF. The variable domain in full, with the rest retrieved from reference TRBV2 and TRBJ1-3, is EPEVTQTPSHQVTQMGQEVILRCVPISNHLYFYWYRQILGQKVEFLVSFYNNEISEKSEIFDDQFSVERPDGSNFTLKIRSTKLEDSAMYFCASSSRVGGNTIYFGEGSWLTVV.

This clone was found once. The rearrangement links TRBV5-1 to TRBJ1-2; 8 nucleotides agree with TRBD1. In germline, CDR1 is SGHRS, CDR2 YFSETQ. The CDR3 sequence is 17 residues long. V lost 4 bases and J lost 7; bases outside the gene matches: 18. In DNA form, the CDR3 reads TGCGCCAGCAGCCCGGCCGGACTCAGGGGGCTGGATGCTGGCTACACCTTC. This sequence encodes CASSPAGLRGLDAGYTF.

The chain combines TRBV30 with TRBJ1-4; D is undetermined. The CDR3 extends over 13 amino acids. Trimming took 0 bases from V and 5 from J, leaving 7 bases between them. In germline, CDR1 is GTSNPN, CDR2 SVGIG (reference sequence). Written as DNA, the CDR3 is TGTGCCTGGAGTGTCCAGGAGAATGAAAAACTGTTTTTT. It yields the protein CAWSVQENEKLFF.

In DNA form, the CDR3 reads TGTGCCAGCAGTTATAGGTGGACTGAAGCTTTCTTT. Protein sequence: CASSYRWTEAFF. The chain combines TRBV6-6 with TRBJ1-1, with D uncertain. CDR3 length equals 12 residues. The germline CDR1 and CDR2 sequences are MNHNY and SVGAGI (reference sequence). V lost 3 bases and J 5 bases, leaving 7 bases between the germline ends.

This clone came up once. The chain combines TRBV5-4 with TRBJ2-3; no definite D call. Deletions cut 0 bases from V and 5 bases from J, with 4 bases between. Germline V CDR1 and CDR2: SGHNT, YYREEE (reference sequence). The CDR3 has 12 amino acids. This CDR3 reads CASSLGLDTQYF. CDR3 nucleotides: TGTGCCAGCAGCTTGGGACTAGATACGCAGTATTTT.

This clone was found once. The chain joins TRBV6-5 to TRBJ1-4; no clear D. CDR3 length equals 13 residues. Germline V gene data show CDR1 as MNHEY and CDR2 as SVGAGI. The V gene lost 6 bases and the J gene lost 8 bases, with 13 bases spanning the gap. The CDR3 region is CASSSKENEKLFF. CDR3 bases: TGTGCCAGCAGCTCAAAGGAAAACGAAAAACTGTTTTTT.

This clone was observed a few times. The rearrangement uses TRBV30 and TRBJ1-5, with a tentative D call TRBD1 (6 bases). V gave up 3 bases and J gave up 4 bases, with 13 bases separating them. From germline, CDR1 is GTSNPN and CDR2 SVGIG (reference sequence). The CDR3 consists of 14 residues. The CDR3 region is CAWRDVGANQPQHF. Written as DNA, the CDR3 is TGTGCCTGGAGGGACGTGGGGGCTAATCAGCCCCAGCATTTT.

The chain recombines TRBV6-1 with TRBJ1-5; D may be TRBD1 (6 bases). This CDR3 spans 15 amino acids. CDR1 is MNHNS, CDR2 SASEGT, per germline. V lost 5 bases to trimming and J lost 5 bases, with 16 bases between them. The CDR3: CASSWGGRLDQPQHF. In nucleotides, the CDR3 is TGTGCCAGCAGTTGGGGGGGGCGGTTAGATCAGCCCCAGCATTTT.

This clone was found a few times. The chain is built from TRBV18 and TRBJ2-3; 8 nucleotides align to TRBD2. There are 15 residues in the CDR3. Germline CDR1 KGHSH, CDR2 LQKENI. The V segment lost 5 bases and the J segment 0 bases; nucleotides outside the gene matches: 4. CDR3 residues: CASSVAGISTDTQYF. The CDR3 DNA follows: TGTGCCAGCTCAGTAGCGGGAATAAGCACAGATACGCAGTATTTT.

The J gene is TRBJ2-1, the V gene TRBV9; 10 bases match TRBD2. The CDR3 spans 16 residues. Trimming cost V 0 bases and J 4 bases; bases outside gene matches: 4. Germline lookup yields CDR1 SGDLS and CDR2 YYNGEE. The CDR3 DNA is TGTGCCAGCAGCGTAGTGGGGACTAGCGTTTACAATGAGCAGTTCTTC. It specifies CASSVVGTSVYNEQFF.

This clone was recorded once. CDR3 sequence (DNA): TGTGCCAGCAGCTTTAGGACTAGCGGAGTAGCCAAAAACATTCAGTACTTC. Translating it yields CASSFRTSGVAKNIQYF. The V and J genes are TRBV7-8 and TRBJ2-4, with 10 nucleotides matching TRBD2. The CDR3 extends over 17 amino acids. Germline-derived CDR1 and CDR2 are SGHVS and FQNEAQ. Trimming cost V 3 bases and J 0 bases; bases outside gene matches: 5.

The chain uses TRBV28 and TRBJ1-1; a weak D match, TRBD1 (5 bases). Trimming stripped 3 bases from V and 4 bases from J, with 9 bases between. Per the germline V gene, CDR1 is MDHEN and CDR2 is SYDVKM. The length of the CDR3 is 13 residues. The chain's CDR3 is CASSFLGVTEAFF. DNA of the CDR3: TGTGCCAGCAGTTTTTTGGGGGTCACTGAAGCTTTCTTT.

In this sample, this clone turned up a few times. The chain uses TRBV27 and TRBJ1-1; TRBD1 matches 7 bases. Germline V gene sequence: CDR1 MNHEY, CDR2 SMNVEV (reference sequence). With V trimmed by 5 bases and J by 4 bases, 7 bases remained unmatched. The CDR3 has 14 amino acids. In DNA form, the CDR3 reads TGTGCCAGCAGTCCACAGACAGGGTCCACTGAAGCTTTCTTT. Amino acid sequence: CASSPQTGSTEAFF.

The rearrangement uses TRBV7-9 and TRBJ2-3; the D call may be TRBD1 or TRBD2 (5 bases each). The CDR3 has 12 amino acids. The germline CDR1 and CDR2 sequences are SEHNR and FQNEAQ (reference sequence). Trimming took 5 bases from V and 6 from J, leaving 9 bases between them. For the CDR3, the DNA is TGTGCCAGCAGCCGAGGGACGGATACGCAGTATTTT. Translated, it gives CASSRGTDTQYF.